This is a list of T cell receptor beta chains from one sample in a study of cytomegalovirus exposure and HLA in healthy donors. Profiling relied on immunoSEQ multiplex PCR, and the TCRdb table lists in-frame clones only, not all of them. The table has about 100,000 clones, roughly 74% seen once. Specimen: PBMCs. The origin of the receptors is a woman in her forties in good health and CMV-seronegative. Both conserved end residues are part of each CDR3. D genes are given only for firm matches. Some rows have no size entry. The others give once, few or many, or a class for an expanded clone.

TRBV27	.	.	TRBJ1-5	TGTGCCAGCAGTACCTCACCGGGACTTAATCAGCCCCAGCATTTT	CASSTSPGLNQPQHF
TRBV9	.	TRBD2	TRBJ2-7	TGTGCCAGCAGCGAGAGTAGCGGGGGGGACTACGAGCAGTACTTC	CASSESSGGDYEQYF
TRBV7-3	.	TRBD2	TRBJ2-3	TGTGCCAGCAGTTATACTAGCGGCACAGATACGCAGTATTTT	CASSYTSGTDTQYF
TRBV25-1	.	TRBD1	TRBJ2-2	TGTGCCAGCAGTGGGACAGGACAGGGGAACACCGGGGAGCTGTTTTTT	CASSGTGQGNTGELFF
TRBV2	.	.	TRBJ2-2	TGTGCCAGTAACACAGTCGCGAACACCGGGGAGCTGTTTTTT	CASNTVANTGELFF
TRBV19	.	TRBD2	TRBJ2-7	TGTGCCAGTAGTGTCTCCTCGGGGGACTACTACGAGCAGTACTTC	CASSVSSGDYYEQYF
TRBV2	.	TRBD1	TRBJ2-5	TGTGCCAGCAGTGGGGGAGAACAGGGGGCCTGGGAGACCCAGTACTTC	CASSGGEQGAWETQYF
TRBV7-9	.	TRBD1	TRBJ1-2	TGTGCCAGCAGCCCCCGGACAGGGTTCCTCAGCTACACCTTC	CASSPRTGFLSYTF
TRBV7-2	.	.	TRBJ2-5	TGTGCCAGCAGCTTTCAGGCAACAGAGACCCAGTACTTC	CASSFQATETQYF
TRBV11-2	.	TRBD2	TRBJ2-1	TGTGCCAGCAGCTTGCCTAGCGGGGGGGCGCACAATGAGCAGTTCTTC	CASSLPSGGAHNEQFF
TRBV4-1	once	.	TRBJ2-3	TGCGCCAGCAGCCAAGAGGGGGCAACAGATACGCAGTATTTT	CASSQEGATDTQYF
TRBV4-1	.	.	TRBJ2-3	TGCGCCAGCAGCCAAGAACGGGGAGATACGCAGTATTTT	CASSQERGDTQYF
TRBV7-8	once	.	TRBJ2-2	TGTGCCAGCACCTTAGCCCTCACCGGGGAGCTGTTTTTT	CASTLALTGELFF
TRBV30	.	TRBD1	TRBJ1-1	TGTGCCTGGAGCGTTCGACAGGGGGCAAGAGCTTTCTTT	CAWSVRQGARAFF
TRBV11-2	.	.	TRBJ2-5	TGTGCCAGCAGCTTAGAGTCCGGGGGACAAGAGACCCAGTACTTC	CASSLESGGQETQYF
TRBV14	.	.	TRBJ2-1	TGTGCCAGCAGCCAAGGGCGCTTTACAGTTGAGCAGTTCTTC	CASSQGRFTVEQFF
TRBV29-1	.	.	TRBJ2-1	TGCAGCGTTGACGTGAGCTCCTACAATGAGCAGTTCTTC	CSVDVSSYNEQFF
TRBV2	.	.	TRBJ1-1	TGTGCCAGCAGTGTCAGACAGGACACTGAAGCTTTCTTT	CASSVRQDTEAFF
TRBV6-5	.	.	TRBJ2-5	TGTGCCAGCAGTTCCTCGGCCAGGCCCCAAGAGACCCAGTACTTC	CASSSSARPQETQYF
TRBV7-3	.	.	TRBJ2-3	TGTGCCAGCAGCTCCCGGGTTGGCACAGATACGCAGTATTTT	CASSSRVGTDTQYF
TRBV11-2	few	.	TRBJ2-1	TGTGCCAGCAGCCATTCGGGGGTTAGCTCCTACAATGAGCAGTTCTTC	CASSHSGVSSYNEQFF
TRBV7-3	.	.	TRBJ2-2	TGTGCCAGCAGTCCCGGGACAGCGGGCGGGGAGCTGTTTTTT	CASSPGTAGGELFF
TRBV4-2	few	.	TRBJ2-4	TGTGCCAGCAGCCAAGCGGGGGGCTCAGCCAAAAACATTCAGTACTTC	CASSQAGGSAKNIQYF
TRBV7-2	.	TRBD2	TRBJ2-7	TGTGCCAGCAGCTTACTAGCGGGGGTGTCCTACGAGCAGTACTTC	CASSLLAGVSYEQYF
TRBV28	.	.	TRBJ1-5	TGTGCCAGCAGCCAGGGTGGGGACAATCAGCCCCAGCATTTT	CASSQGGDNQPQHF
TRBV6-6	.	TRBD1	TRBJ1-2	TGTGCCAGCAGTTACTCAGGACAGGGGAAGAACTATGGCTACACCTTC	CASSYSGQGKNYGYTF
TRBV30	.	.	TRBJ1-2	TGTGCCTCTCTCCTGGGCAGTCTTAACTATGGCTACACCTTC	CASLLGSLNYGYTF
TRBV4-2	.	.	TRBJ2-5	TGTGCCAGCAGCCATTACACCTATCGGGAAGAGACCCAGTACTTC	CASSHYTYREETQYF
TRBV6-1	.	TRBD1	TRBJ1-2	TGTGCCAGCAGTGATAGGACAGGGGGTCACGGCTACACCTTC	CASSDRTGGHGYTF